The subject of this entry is one T cell receptor beta chain. The sample originates from a study of CD8 T cells in Susac syndrome. After extraction with the RNeasy kit, about 0.5 to 1 ug of the RNA was reverse transcribed using random hexamers. TCRdb itself ran the immunoSEQ multiplex PCR reads through MiXCR, one entry per CDR3 protein. The sample contains approximately 100,000 distinct CDR3 sequences, roughly 90% of which appear only once. The sequenced target, TCR beta, came from blood CD8+ and CD4+ T cells. The germline CDR1 and CDR2 sequences are LNHDA and SQIVND (reference sequence). The CDR3 covers 14 residues. Trimming took off 6 bases at V and 3 bases at J, with 14 bases between the two ends.

This receptor was obtained from a human donor in good health. The chain uses TRBV19 and TRBJ1-1; maybe TRBD1 (6 bases). Source material: CD8+ T cells from PBMCs. The DNA for the CDR3 is TGTGCCAGTAGGAAACAGGGTAAGGACACTGAAGCTTTCTTT. It yields the protein CASRKQGKDTEAFF.